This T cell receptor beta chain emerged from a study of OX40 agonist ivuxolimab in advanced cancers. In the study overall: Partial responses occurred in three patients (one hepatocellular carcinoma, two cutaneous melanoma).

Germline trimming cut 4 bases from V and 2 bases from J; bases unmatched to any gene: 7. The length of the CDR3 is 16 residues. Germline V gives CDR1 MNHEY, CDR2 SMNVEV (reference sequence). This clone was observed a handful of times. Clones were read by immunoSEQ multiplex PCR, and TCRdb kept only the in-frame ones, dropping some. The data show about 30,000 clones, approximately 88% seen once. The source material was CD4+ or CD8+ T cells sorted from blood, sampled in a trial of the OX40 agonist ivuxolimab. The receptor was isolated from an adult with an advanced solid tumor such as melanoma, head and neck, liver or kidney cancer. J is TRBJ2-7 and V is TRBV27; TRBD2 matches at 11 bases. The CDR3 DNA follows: TGTGCCAGCAGTTCCTCCCAACTAGCGGGGGCCTACGAGCAGTACTTC. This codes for CASSSSQLAGAYEQYF.